Sequencing of this TCR beta chain was carried out in a study of cytomegalovirus exposure and HLA in healthy donors. Whole-study findings and limits: The study recorded 150 to 200 TCR beta chains that were cytomegalovirus-associated. In vitro testing confirmed a few CMV-associated chains as specific for CMV antigens. Reportedly, cytomegalovirus status was diagnosed with high sensitivity and specificity.

A few counts support this clone. Its target is unknown. Germline V gene lookup returns CDR1 LGHNA and CDR2 YSLEER. The length of the CDR3 is 11 residues. Trimming shortened V by 6 bases and J by 9 bases, and 8 bases separated the two germline ends. Profiled with immunoSEQ multiplex PCR; TCRdb holds only in-frame clones, not every one. The sample includes around 52,000 clones, roughly 93% of them seen just once. This sequence joins TRBV4-3 and TRBJ2-2; the D gene is possibly TRBD2 (6 bases). Sequenced input: PBMCs. This TCR was sampled from a woman under 30 in good health and CMV-seronegative. The CDR3 DNA reads TGCGCCAGCAGTGGGGGGAGGGAGCTGTTTTTT. Translating it yields CASSGGRELFF.